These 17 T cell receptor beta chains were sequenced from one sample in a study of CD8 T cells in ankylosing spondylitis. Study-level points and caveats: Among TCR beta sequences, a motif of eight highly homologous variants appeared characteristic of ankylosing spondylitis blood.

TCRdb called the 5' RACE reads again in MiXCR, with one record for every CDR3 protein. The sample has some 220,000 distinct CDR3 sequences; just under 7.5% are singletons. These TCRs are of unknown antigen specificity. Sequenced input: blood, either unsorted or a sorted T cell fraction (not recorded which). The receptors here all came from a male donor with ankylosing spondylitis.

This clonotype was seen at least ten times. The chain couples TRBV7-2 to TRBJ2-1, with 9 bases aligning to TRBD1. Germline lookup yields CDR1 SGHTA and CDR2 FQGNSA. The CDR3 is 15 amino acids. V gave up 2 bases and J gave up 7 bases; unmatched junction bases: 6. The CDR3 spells CASSLWGQGRNEQFF. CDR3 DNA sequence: TGTGCCAGCAGCTTATGGGGACAGGGTAGGAATGAGCAGTTCTTC.

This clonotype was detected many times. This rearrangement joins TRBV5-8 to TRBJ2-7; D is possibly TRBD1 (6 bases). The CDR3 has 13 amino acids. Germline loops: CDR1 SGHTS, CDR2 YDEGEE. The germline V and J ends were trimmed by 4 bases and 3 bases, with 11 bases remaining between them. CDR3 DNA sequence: TGTGCCAGCAGCGCCGACAGGAGCTACGAGCAGTACTTC. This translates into CASSADRSYEQYF.

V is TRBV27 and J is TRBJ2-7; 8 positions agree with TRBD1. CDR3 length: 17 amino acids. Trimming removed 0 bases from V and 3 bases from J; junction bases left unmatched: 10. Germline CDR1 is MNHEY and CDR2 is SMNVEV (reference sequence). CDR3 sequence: CASSLSTGTGLNYEQYF. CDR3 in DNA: TGTGCCAGCAGTTTATCGACAGGGACAGGACTAAACTACGAGCAGTACTTC.

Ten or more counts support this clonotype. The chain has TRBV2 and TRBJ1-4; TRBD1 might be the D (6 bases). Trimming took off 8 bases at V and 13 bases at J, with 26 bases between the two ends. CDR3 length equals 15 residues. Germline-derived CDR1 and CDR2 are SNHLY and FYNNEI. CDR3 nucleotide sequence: TGTGCCAGCTTTTCGGCCATAACAGGGCAAGGTGGACTGTTTTTT. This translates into CASFSAITGQGGLFF.

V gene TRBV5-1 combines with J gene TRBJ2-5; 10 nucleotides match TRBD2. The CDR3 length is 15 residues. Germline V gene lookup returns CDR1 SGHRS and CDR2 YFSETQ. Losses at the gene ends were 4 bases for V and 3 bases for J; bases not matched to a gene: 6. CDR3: CASSAALAGKETQYF. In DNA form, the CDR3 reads TGCGCCAGCAGCGCCGCACTAGCGGGAAAAGAGACCCAGTACTTC.

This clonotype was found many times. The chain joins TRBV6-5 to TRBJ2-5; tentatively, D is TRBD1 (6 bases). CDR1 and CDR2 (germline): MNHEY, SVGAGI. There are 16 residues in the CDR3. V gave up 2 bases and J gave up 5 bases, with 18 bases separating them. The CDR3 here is CASSYTKTRGRETQYF. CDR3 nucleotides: TGTGCCAGCAGTTACACAAAAACCAGGGGACGGGAGACCCAGTACTTC.

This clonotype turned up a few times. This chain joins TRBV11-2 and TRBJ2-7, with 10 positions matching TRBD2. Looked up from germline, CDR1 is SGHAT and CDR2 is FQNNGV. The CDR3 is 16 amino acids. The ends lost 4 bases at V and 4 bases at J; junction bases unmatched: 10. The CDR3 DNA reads TGTGCCAGCAGCTGGGGCGCTAGCGGGAGAGGATACGAGCAGTACTTC. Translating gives CASSWGASGRGYEQYF.

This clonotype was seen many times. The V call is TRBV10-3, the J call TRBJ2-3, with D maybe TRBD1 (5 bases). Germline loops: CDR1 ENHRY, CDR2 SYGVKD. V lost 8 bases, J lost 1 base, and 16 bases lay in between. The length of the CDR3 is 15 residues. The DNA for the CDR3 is TGTGCCATCCGCCTCGAGGTAGGGGGCACAGATACGCAGTATTTT. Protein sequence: CAIRLEVGGTDTQYF.

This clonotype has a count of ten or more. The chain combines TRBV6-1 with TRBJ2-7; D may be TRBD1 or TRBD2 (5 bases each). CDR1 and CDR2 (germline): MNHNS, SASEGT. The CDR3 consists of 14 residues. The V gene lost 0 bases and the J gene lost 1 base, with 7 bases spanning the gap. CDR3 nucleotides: TGTGCCAGCAGTGAAGCGAGGGGTTCCTACGAGCAGTACTTC. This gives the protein CASSEARGSYEQYF.

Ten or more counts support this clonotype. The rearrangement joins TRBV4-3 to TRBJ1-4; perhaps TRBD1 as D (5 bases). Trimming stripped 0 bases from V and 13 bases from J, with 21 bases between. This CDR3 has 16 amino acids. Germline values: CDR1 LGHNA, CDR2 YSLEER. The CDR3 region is CASSQDSTVGAVRLFF. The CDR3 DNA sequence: TGCGCCAGCAGCCAAGATAGCACGGTTGGGGCGGTAAGACTGTTTTTT.

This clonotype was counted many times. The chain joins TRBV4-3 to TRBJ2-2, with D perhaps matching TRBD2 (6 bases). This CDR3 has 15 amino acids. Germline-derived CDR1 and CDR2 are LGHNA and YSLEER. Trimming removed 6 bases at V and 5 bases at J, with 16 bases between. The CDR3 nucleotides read TGCGCCAGCAGTCGAGGAGGGGAGTGGACCGGGGAGCTGTTTTTT. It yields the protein CASSRGGEWTGELFF.

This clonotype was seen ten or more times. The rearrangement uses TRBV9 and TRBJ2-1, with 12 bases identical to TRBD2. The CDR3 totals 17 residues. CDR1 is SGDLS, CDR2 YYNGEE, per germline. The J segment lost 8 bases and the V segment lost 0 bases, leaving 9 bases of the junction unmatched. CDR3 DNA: TGTGCCAGCAGCGTAGGCCTCAGGACTAGCGGGATAGATGAGCAGTTCTTC. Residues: CASSVGLRTSGIDEQFF.

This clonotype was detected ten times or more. CDR3 sequence reads: CASSQEAGSNQPQHF. The CDR3 DNA sequence: TGCGCCAGCAGCCAAGAGGCGGGTAGCAATCAGCCCCAGCATTTT. The chain has TRBV4-1 and TRBJ1-5, with D unresolved. From germline, CDR1 is MGHRA and CDR2 YSYEKL. V was pared by 0 bases and J by 0 bases, with 6 bases between. CDR3 length: 15 amino acids.

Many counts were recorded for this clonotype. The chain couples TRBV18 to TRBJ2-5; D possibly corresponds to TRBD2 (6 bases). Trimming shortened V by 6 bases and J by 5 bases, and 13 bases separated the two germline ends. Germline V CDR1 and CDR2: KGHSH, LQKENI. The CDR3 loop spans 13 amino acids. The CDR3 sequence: CASSPTRYETQYF. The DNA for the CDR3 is TGTGCCAGCTCCCCGACTAGATACGAGACCCAGTACTTC.

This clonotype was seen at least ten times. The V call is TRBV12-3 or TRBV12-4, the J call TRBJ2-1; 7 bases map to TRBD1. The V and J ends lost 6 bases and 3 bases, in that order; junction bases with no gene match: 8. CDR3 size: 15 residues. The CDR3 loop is CASSPLQGVYNEQFF. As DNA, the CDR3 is TGTGCCAGCAGCCCCCTCCAGGGGGTCTACAATGAGCAGTTCTTC.

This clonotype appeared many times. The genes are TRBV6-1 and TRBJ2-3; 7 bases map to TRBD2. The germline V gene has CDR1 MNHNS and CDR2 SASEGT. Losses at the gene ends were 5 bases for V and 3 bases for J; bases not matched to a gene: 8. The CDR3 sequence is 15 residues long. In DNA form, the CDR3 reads TGTGCCAGCAGTCCCCGGACTAGAAGGACAGATACGCAGTATTTT. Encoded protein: CASSPRTRRTDTQYF.

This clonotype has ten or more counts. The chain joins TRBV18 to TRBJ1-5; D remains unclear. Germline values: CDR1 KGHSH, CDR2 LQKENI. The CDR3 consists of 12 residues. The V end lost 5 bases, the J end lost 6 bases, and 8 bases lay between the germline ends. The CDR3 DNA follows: TGTGCCAGCTCAGGTGGCTTTCAGCCCCAGCATTTT. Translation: CASSGGFQPQHF.